Following are 3 T cell receptor beta chains from one sample sequenced in a study of blood T cell repertoires in COVID-19. The data were produced by immunoSEQ multiplex PCR, yet TCRdb's version contains in-frame clones alone and is incomplete. The sample contains some 100,000 clones, 88% of which appear only once. Sequenced: peripheral blood. These receptor sequences come from a human donor in a cohort sampled during active COVID-19.

This rearrangement joins TRBV29-1 to TRBJ2-3; D remains ambiguous. The CDR3 runs 11 residues. CDR1 and CDR2 (germline): SQVTM, ANQGSEA. V was clipped by 6 bases and J by 2 bases, with 6 bases between them. Here the CDR3 reads CSVQITDTQYF. In DNA form, the CDR3 reads TGCAGCGTCCAGATCACAGATACGCAGTATTTT.

This chain connects TRBV19 to TRBJ1-3, with 10 bases that match TRBD1. CDR1 is LNHDA, CDR2 SQIVND, per germline (reference sequence). Unmatched junction bases numbered 9, after V lost 4 bases and J lost 0 bases. The CDR3 length is 18 residues. The CDR3 loop reads CASSTTGTGVGSGNTIYF. CDR3 sequence (DNA): TGTGCCAGTAGTACCACCGGGACAGGGGTCGGCTCTGGAAACACCATATATTTT.

This clone was seen once. V usage is TRBV24-1 and J usage is TRBJ2-1; tentatively, D is TRBD2 (5 bases). The CDR3 length is 13 residues. Germline CDR1 and CDR2: KGHDR and SFDVKD. V was trimmed by 9 bases and J by 7 bases, leaving 15 bases between them. The CDR3 here is CATSKVGVNEQFF. The CDR3 DNA sequence: TGTGCCACCTCCAAGGTCGGGGTGAATGAGCAGTTCTTC.